This TCR beta chain emerged from a study of cytomegalovirus exposure and HLA in healthy donors. Study observations and caveats: In an earlier analysis, productive rearrangement rates for most beta V segments clustered near 87% or 30%. A classifier reportedly called cytomegalovirus status with high sensitivity and specificity.

To note about this clone: Its antigen is not known.

Trimming at V came to 3 bases and at J to 10 bases, leaving 12 bases not matched to a gene. The CDR3 is 15 amino acids. CDR1 LNHNV and CDR2 YYDKDF come from the germline V gene (reference sequence). The PCR made use of 60 Vbeta and 13 Jbeta primers. Only in-frame clones appear in the TCRdb table, and some are missing; sequencing was by immunoSEQ multiplex PCR. Of around 120,000 clones listed, about four fifths are singletons. The specimen sequenced was PBMCs. The TCR sequence derives from a woman aged 40 to 55 in good health and CMV-seronegative. The chain recombines TRBV15 with TRBJ2-1; 7 bases align to TRBD1. Here the CDR3 reads CATSSGTEINREQFF. The CDR3 nucleotides are TGTGCCACCAGCAGCGGGACAGAGATAAACCGGGAGCAGTTCTTC.